This T cell receptor beta chain was captured by sequencing in a study of blood T cell repertoires in COVID-19. The overall study: Samples representing acute and convalescent COVID-19 were sourced from the United States, Italy and Spain. T cells, B-cell-depleted T cells, or PBMCs supplied cDNA or gDNA.

Germline CDR1 is SGHAT and CDR2 is FQNNGV. V was trimmed by 1 base and J by 0 bases, leaving 12 bases between them. The CDR3 contains 16 residues. In the source study's methods: Estimation of nucleated cell counts relied on the amplification of reference gene primers. The repertoire was sequenced with immunoSEQ multiplex PCR; TCRdb's copy has only in-frame clones and lacks some. The DNA gave D and trimming, while V, J and clone size come from that table. The sample has tens of thousands of clones, roughly 80% seen once. The sequence was collected from a man between 50 and 59 years old with acute or convalescent COVID-19. The source material was peripheral blood. The genes are TRBV11-2 and TRBJ1-1; tentatively, D is TRBD1 (6 bases). CDR3 bases: TGTGCCAGCAGCTTAGTTTGGACAGCGATGAACACTGAAGCTTTCTTT. Amino acids: CASSLVWTAMNTEAFF.